The rows below give T cell receptor beta chains drawn from one sample of a study of blood T cell repertoires in COVID-19. Some clones are missing from TCRdb's copy, which holds only in-frame ones; the method was immunoSEQ multiplex PCR. This table holds 200,000 to 300,000 clones, about 87% found once. Source material: PBMCs or T cells enriched from blood (not recorded which). These receptors were obtained from a woman in her forties with acute COVID-19. The CDR3 runs from the conserved cysteine through the conserved F or W. Only some rows state a clone size, as once, few, many or a class for expanded clones.

size: once
V: TRBV27
J: TRBJ1-2
CDR3: CASSSWTGGYGYTF

size: .
V: TRBV5-1
J: TRBJ1-4
CDR3: CASSLEGVTNEKLFF

size: .
V: TRBV29-1
J: TRBJ2-5
CDR3: CSGHTSGETQYF

size: .
V: TRBV10-3
J: TRBJ1-1
CDR3: CAISGQGAVNTEAFF

size: .
V: TRBV24-1
J: TRBJ2-5
CDR3: CATSDPTGVFETQYF

size: .
V: TRBV12-3/TRBV12-4
J: TRBJ2-3
CDR3: CASSPFTDTQYF

size: once
V: TRBV30
J: TRBJ2-5
CDR3: CAWSEGPRGETQYF

size: .
V: TRBV13
J: TRBJ2-2
CDR3: CASSLIQELAGTGELFF

size: .
V: TRBV7-9
J: TRBJ2-1
CDR3: CASDGTSGLSEQFF

size: .
V: TRBV30
J: TRBJ1-1
CDR3: CAWSEGRGTEAFF

size: .
V: TRBV28
J: TRBJ2-5
CDR3: CASSRIAGGPQETQYF

size: few
V: TRBV30
J: TRBJ1-1
CDR3: CAWRWGQSPNTEAFF